Shown below are 10 T cell receptor beta chains from a single sample sequenced in a study of T cell repertoires in cytomegalovirus infection. TCRdb fed the reads into MiXCR, producing one record per CDR3 protein. The sample includes about 830,000 distinct CDR3 sequences, approximately 29% seen only once; the top ten take around an eighth. Their antigen targets remain unknown. The source was cultured CD8+ T cells from PBMCs, collected from culture after CMV antigen stimulation. These receptor sequences come from a human donor in good health (CMV status not recorded). Some clones in this sample may be carry-over from other donors' samples.

The chain recombines TRBV25-1 with TRBJ2-5; TRBD2 might be the D (10 bases). The CDR3 contains 19 residues. Trimming left V 4 bases short and J 1 base short, with 25 bases between. Germline lookup yields CDR1 MGHDK and CDR2 SYGVNS. The CDR3 is CASSGTPQGASGGQETQYF. The DNA of the CDR3 is TGTGCCAGCAGTGGGACCCCACAGGGGGCTAGCGGGGGCCAAGAGACCCAGTACTTC.

The rearrangement joins TRBV2 to TRBJ2-3; 10 bases match TRBD2. J lost 5 bases, V lost 7 bases, and 12 bases had no gene match. The CDR3 length is 16 residues. From germline, CDR1 is SNHLY and CDR2 FYNNEI. The CDR3 DNA sequence: TGTGCCAGCATCAGGGGGACTAGCGAACTCGGAGATACGCAGTATTTT. Its protein product is CASIRGTSELGDTQYF.

This chain links TRBV4-2 with TRBJ2-3; 8 bases fit TRBD2. Germline assignment: CDR1 LGHNA and CDR2 YNFKEQ. This CDR3 comprises 17 residues. V shed 3 bases, J shed 3 bases, and the junction held 11 bases outside the gene matches. CDR3 amino acids: CASSHLLGLGFTDTQYF. The DNA for the CDR3 is TGTGCCAGCAGCCACCTCTTGGGACTAGGGTTTACAGATACGCAGTATTTT.

This clonotype was seen at least ten times. The chain couples TRBV9 to TRBJ1-1; no clear D. V was trimmed by 4 bases and J by 10 bases, leaving 11 bases between them. Germline lookup yields CDR1 SGDLS and CDR2 YYNGEE. The CDR3 is made up of 11 amino acids. CDR3 region: CASSSSGVAFF. The CDR3 bases are TGTGCCAGCAGCTCGAGTGGGGTAGCTTTCTTT.

Only a few counts were recorded for this clonotype. The rearrangement links TRBV7-2 to TRBJ2-1, with D unresolved. This CDR3 is 13 amino acids long. The germline CDR1 and CDR2 sequences are SGHTA and FQGNSA. V was pared by 2 bases and J by 4 bases, with 6 bases between. CDR3 sequence (DNA): TGTGCCAGCAGCTTACTTATTTACAATGAGCAGTTCTTC. Translated, it gives CASSLLIYNEQFF.

This clonotype was detected many times. The chain uses TRBV7-2 and TRBJ2-1; 9 bases are shared with TRBD2. The CDR3 contains 20 residues. Germline loops: CDR1 SGHTA, CDR2 FQGNSA. V lost 4 bases and J lost 3; bases outside the gene matches: 19. Here the CDR3 DNA reads TGTGCCAGCAGCTCGCCCGGGACTAGCCTTTATCATACCAACTACAATGAGCAGTTCTTC. It yields the protein CASSSPGTSLYHTNYNEQFF.

This clonotype has just one count. This chain links TRBV5-1 with TRBJ1-2, with 9 bases that match TRBD1. Germline V gene lookup returns CDR1 SGHRS and CDR2 YFSETQ. The J segment lost 5 bases and the V segment lost 3 bases, leaving 8 bases of the junction unmatched. This CDR3 spans 15 amino acids. The CDR3 DNA is TGCGCCAGCAGCTCCGGGACAGGGATGTGGTATGGCTACACCTTC. Residues: CASSSGTGMWYGYTF.

The V call is TRBV27, the J call TRBJ2-1; tentative D call: TRBD2 (5 bases). CDR3 length: 13 amino acids. Trimming pared 2 bases from V and 6 bases from J, leaving 8 bases between. Germline V gene data show CDR1 as MNHEY and CDR2 as SMNVEV (reference sequence). In nucleotides, the CDR3 is TGTGCCAGCAGTTTACCCGGGGTCAATGAGCAGTTCTTC. It specifies CASSLPGVNEQFF.

CDR3 protein: CATHRATEAFF. The CDR3 DNA sequence: TGTGCCACCCACAGGGCAACTGAAGCTTTCTTT. This chain uses TRBV2 with TRBJ1-1; maybe TRBD1 (6 bases). Per germline, CDR1 SNHLY and CDR2 FYNNEI. V gave up 10 bases and J gave up 5 bases, with 11 bases separating them. This CDR3 has 11 amino acids.

V is TRBV6-6 and J is TRBJ1-2; 9 nucleotides line up with TRBD1. The CDR3 is 14 amino acids. Germline CDR1 reads MNHNY; CDR2 reads SVGAGI (reference sequence). With V trimmed by 4 bases and J by 7 bases, 7 bases remained unmatched. CDR3 bases: TGTGCCAGCAGTTCGGACAGGGGAGGGGGTGGCTACACCTTC. Protein: CASSSDRGGGGYTF.